The 17 T cell receptor beta chains listed next were all sequenced from one sample in a study of spatial heterogeneity in lung cancer (dated by TCRdb to between 2019 and 2020). The sample's time point label is to be understood as: sample taken at primary tumor resection. TCR sequencing used whole RNA extracted from tumor and nontumor lung tissue, or from cryopreserved PBMC samples, without cell sorting. The receptor library was made with 5' RACE. Sequenced on a NextSeq 500. Using fastp at Q25 and MiXCR, TCRdb reprocessed the public reads and kept productive beta chains. CDR3 protein duplicates are merged, each entry listing the most common genes and DNA. The sample table contains tens of thousands of distinct CDR3 sequences; only one count was recorded for 10% to 15% of them. Approximately 4.6% of the sample goes to the ten largest clones. The specimen comprised PBMCs, sampled at surgery. These receptors were taken from a male donor with early-stage non-small cell lung cancer.

This rearrangement joins TRBV5-1 to TRBJ1-2; 7 bases fit TRBD1. The V gene's germline CDR1 is SGHRS and CDR2 YFSETQ. CDR3 size: 14 residues. The V gene end was trimmed by 3 bases and the J gene end by 6 bases; junction bases not matched to a gene: 8. CDR3 DNA: TGCGCCAGCAGCTATGGATCAACAGGGGATGGCTACACCTTC. Protein sequence: CASSYGSTGDGYTF.

The V and J genes are TRBV6-2 or TRBV6-3 and TRBJ2-1; TRBD1 or TRBD2 may be the D gene (5 bases each). CDR1 is MNHEY, CDR2 SVGEGT, per germline. Trimming stripped 2 bases from V and 10 bases from J, with 15 bases between. The length of the CDR3 is 14 residues. The DNA for the CDR3 is TGTGCCAGCAGTTACGTGAGGGGCTCTACGGAGCAGTTCTTC. This translates into CASSYVRGSTEQFF.

This clonotype showed up just a few times. V gene TRBV6-5 combines with J gene TRBJ2-1; D unclear. V was trimmed by 2 bases and J by 7 bases, leaving 9 bases between them. From germline, CDR1 is MNHEY and CDR2 SVGAGI. The CDR3 runs 13 residues. The chain's CDR3 is CASSYPSGNEQFF. DNA for the CDR3: TGTGCCAGCAGTTACCCCTCAGGAAATGAGCAGTTCTTC.

Only a few counts were recorded for this clonotype. The V gene is TRBV9, the J gene TRBJ1-4; D gene ambiguous. Germline-derived CDR1 and CDR2 are SGDLS and YYNGEE. V lost 2 bases to trimming and J lost 4 bases, with 15 bases between them. The CDR3 sequence is 16 residues long. Written as DNA, the CDR3 is TGTGCCAGCAGCGTCTCTACCGGGATTAATAATGAAAAACTGTTTTTT. Translation: CASSVSTGINNEKLFF.

The V and J genes are TRBV20-1 and TRBJ2-7, with D perhaps TRBD1 (6 bases). V gave up 1 base and J gave up 7 bases, with 8 bases separating them. Germline V CDR1 and CDR2: DFQATT, SNEGSKA (reference sequence). The length of the CDR3 is 11 residues. CDR3 amino acids: CSARGGGEQYF. CDR3 bases: TGCAGTGCTAGAGGAGGGGGTGAGCAGTACTTC.

This clonotype is termed medium-sized (0.01 to 0.1%). The V and J genes are TRBV29-1 and TRBJ2-7; tentative D call: TRBD1 (5 bases). In germline, CDR1 is SQVTM, CDR2 ANQGSEA. The V end lost 1 base, the J end lost 3 bases, and 10 bases lay between the germline ends. The CDR3 has 13 residues. CDR3 nucleotide sequence: TGCAGCGTTGAAGCAGGGCCTTACTACGAGCAGTACTTC. Translating gives CSVEAGPYYEQYF.

The sample holds many counts of this clonotype. The chain is built from TRBV7-8 and TRBJ2-2, with 13 bases lining up with TRBD2. Looked up from germline, CDR1 is SGHVS and CDR2 is FQNEAQ. The CDR3 runs 17 residues. The V gene end was trimmed by 3 bases and the J gene end by 7 bases; junction bases not matched to a gene: 8. CDR3 in DNA: TGTGCCAGCAGCTTGGCCGGACTAGCGGGAGAACACGGGGAGCTGTTTTTT. It yields the protein CASSLAGLAGEHGELFF.

The CDR3 spells CASSLEGGSATNEKLFF. The CDR3 coding sequence is TGTGCCAGCAGCTTGGAGGGAGGATCTGCAACTAATGAAAAACTGTTTTTT. This rearrangement joins TRBV5-4 to TRBJ1-4; no clear D gene. The length of the CDR3 is 17 residues. V was trimmed by 0 bases and J by 0 bases, leaving 12 bases between them. In germline, CDR1 is SGHNT, CDR2 YYREEE (reference sequence).

This clonotype was observed many times. This chain joins TRBV20-1 and TRBJ1-2, with 10 nucleotides matching TRBD1. Germline V gives CDR1 DFQATT, CDR2 SNEGSKA (reference sequence). CDR3 length: 14 amino acids. V lost 5 bases, J lost 3 bases, and 6 bases stayed unmatched. As DNA, the CDR3 is TGCAGTGCTTTATCCGGGACAGGGGACTATGGCTACACCTTC. Translation gives CSALSGTGDYGYTF.

This clonotype was observed a few times. The V gene is TRBV12-3 or TRBV12-4, the J gene TRBJ2-7; 13 nucleotides align to TRBD2. The CDR3 is made up of 17 amino acids. The V gene end was trimmed by 6 bases and the J gene end by 0 bases; junction bases not matched to a gene: 8. CDR3 DNA: TGTGCCAGCAGCCAGACTAGCGGGAGGACTAGCTCCTACGAGCAGTACTTC. Translating it yields CASSQTSGRTSSYEQYF.

In this sample, this clonotype turned up many times. The chain has TRBV10-3 and TRBJ2-2, with TRBD2 matching 9 bases. Germline loops: CDR1 ENHRY, CDR2 SYGVKD. The V gene end was trimmed by 4 bases and the J gene end by 1 base; junction bases not matched to a gene: 1. CDR3 length: 15 residues. DNA for the CDR3: TGTGCCATCAGTGGAGCGGGGGGGAACACCGGGGAGCTGTTTTTT. Protein product: CAISGAGGNTGELFF.

This clonotype was seen ten or more times. The chain combines TRBV20-1 with TRBJ2-3; no firm D call. Germline V gives CDR1 DFQATT, CDR2 SNEGSKA (reference sequence). The CDR3 runs to 10 residues. V dropped 3 bases and J dropped 6 bases, with 4 bases sitting between them. In DNA, the CDR3 is TGCAGTGCTAGGTTTGATACGCAGTATTTT. This translates into CSARFDTQYF.

This clonotype was observed many times. V gene TRBV23-1 combines with J gene TRBJ2-1, with TRBD1 identical over 7 bases. TRBV23-1 is an open reading frame whose function is uncertain. After removal of 2 bases from V and 8 bases from J, the junction contained 15 bases not matched to a gene. The CDR3 length is 17 residues. Written as DNA, the CDR3 is TGCGCCAGCAGTCAAATGGAACAGGGGTATCCTTGCCATGAGCAGTTCTTC. Protein sequence: CASSQMEQGYPCHEQFF.

V usage is TRBV7-2 and J usage is TRBJ1-3; weak D call: TRBD1 (5 bases). The CDR3 is 16 amino acids. Trimming shortened V by 0 bases and J by 1 base, and 10 bases separated the two germline ends. CDR1 is SGHTA and CDR2 is FQGNSA in the germline V gene. In nucleotides, the CDR3 is TGTGCCAGCAGCTTAGCGCCAAGGGGATCTGGAAACACCATATATTTT. Its protein product is CASSLAPRGSGNTIYF.

This clonotype was picked up many times. The genes are TRBV24-1 and TRBJ2-7; 7 positions match TRBD1. The V segment lost 1 base and the J segment 7 bases; nucleotides outside the gene matches: 9. Germline V gene lookup returns CDR1 KGHDR and CDR2 SFDVKD. CDR3 length: 15 amino acids. CDR3 bases: TGTGCCACCAGTGATTTCGACAGGGCTGTAAGAGAGCAGTACTTC. Its protein is CATSDFDRAVREQYF.

This clonotype has a count of ten or more. The gene calls are TRBV5-1 and TRBJ1-2; weak D call: TRBD1 (5 bases). The CDR3 consists of 16 residues. Germline V gene lookup returns CDR1 SGHRS and CDR2 YFSETQ. The ends were cut back, 7 bases at V and 4 bases at J, with 23 bases in the middle. The CDR3 sequence: CASSAYGPTDGYGYTF. CDR3 sequence (DNA): TGCGCCAGCTCTGCGTATGGACCGACAGACGGCTATGGCTACACCTTC.

This clonotype occurred a few times. The rearrangement links TRBV9 to TRBJ2-2; D gene ambiguous. Trimming pared 2 bases from V and 5 bases from J, leaving 13 bases between. Germline V gene lookup returns CDR1 SGDLS and CDR2 YYNGEE. The CDR3 has 15 residues. DNA of the CDR3: TGTGCCAGCAGCGTTATCCCGGACCGAACCGGGGAGCTGTTTTTT. Protein sequence: CASSVIPDRTGELFF.